A single sample is the source of the 3 T cell receptor beta chains below, sequenced in a study of patients and donors after allogeneic stem cell transplantation. One entry per CDR3 protein, called by TCRdb with MiXCR from the RT-PCR reads. The sample holds roughly 960,000 distinct CDR3 sequences, about a sixth seen once. The sequencing sample was made of blood, either unsorted or a sorted T cell fraction (not recorded which). The receptors come from a human donor who was either an allogeneic HSCT recipient or a stem cell or donor lymphocyte infusion donor (not recorded which). It is not recorded whose cells these are; they may come from a transplant donor.

This clonotype has just a few counts. The chain employs TRBV12-3 or TRBV12-4 and TRBJ1-5; D is ambiguous. V was trimmed by 6 bases and J by 7 bases, leaving 10 bases between them. The CDR3 is made up of 12 amino acids. CDR3 loop: CASSPGMQPQHF. The CDR3 DNA sequence: TGTGCCAGCAGCCCCGGGATGCAGCCCCAGCATTTT.

This clonotype showed up just a few times. The rearrangement joins TRBV5-1 to TRBJ2-1; D is unclear. Germline lookup yields CDR1 SGHRS and CDR2 YFSETQ. The CDR3 spans 15 residues. Trimming left V 4 bases short and J 1 base short, with 12 bases between. The CDR3 DNA reads as TGCGCCAGCAGCAGGAAGGACGGATCCTACAATGAGCAGTTCTTC. Residues: CASSRKDGSYNEQFF. Using reference TRBV5-1 and TRBJ2-1 for the parts outside the CDR3, the full variable domain is KAGVTQTPRYLIKTRGQQVTLSCSPISGHRSVSWYQQTPGQGLQFLFEYFSETQRNKGNFPGRFSGRQFSNSRSEMNVSTLELGDSALYLCASSRKDGSYNEQFFGPGTRLTVL.

The table lists this clonotype with a few counts. Written as DNA, the CDR3 is TGTGCCAGCAGCTTAATTAGCGGGGGGGACACAGATACGCAGTATTTT. Translated, it gives CASSLISGGDTDTQYF. This chain links TRBV7-3 with TRBJ2-3, with 11 positions matching TRBD2. CDR1 and CDR2 (germline): SGHTA, FQGTGA. The CDR3 totals 16 residues. With V trimmed by 1 base and J by 2 bases, 2 bases remained unmatched.